Included here is one T cell receptor (beta chain) sequence, with context. The entry originates in a study of blood T cell repertoires in COVID-19. At the level of the study: Nucleic acid was either cDNA or gDNA, and it came from T cells, B-cell-depleted T cells, or PBMCs.

Original analysis: Scientists estimated how many nucleated cells there were by amplifying reference gene primers. Assay used: immunoSEQ multiplex PCR; TCRdb lists only in-frame clones, some missing. V, J and clone size are taken as reported in that table, and D and trimming were inferred from the DNA itself. The table lists roughly 670,000 clones, 85% to 90% of them singletons. V was trimmed by 2 bases and J by 5 bases, leaving 6 bases between them. Germline loops: CDR1 MNHEY, CDR2 SVGAGI. The CDR3 extends over 13 amino acids. The clonotype was recovered from a young woman with acute or convalescent COVID-19. This chain uses TRBV6-5 with TRBJ1-4, with no clear D. The sample was peripheral blood. CDR3 amino acids: CASSYVRNEKLFF. The CDR3 DNA follows: TGTGCCAGCAGTTACGTGAGGAATGAAAAACTGTTTTTT.